This T cell receptor beta chain was identified during a study of OX40 agonist ivuxolimab in advanced cancers. Across the whole study: Patients were roughly 83% male with ages roughly 20 to 85, mean about 65. Prior anti-PD-1, anti-PD-L1 or anti-CTLA-4 therapy was allowed; around 43% had some. Overall study findings and caveats: It was not determined which antigens were specifically recognized by the peripheral T cells that had undergone clonal expansion.

Sampling of blood occurred at baseline, cycle 4 day 1, and cycle 7 day 1. This clone was observed a single time. Its antigen is currently unknown. The CDR3 consists of 13 residues. Trimming took 10 bases from V and 2 from J, leaving 11 bases between them. The germline V gene has CDR1 MDHEN and CDR2 SYDVKM. Profiling relied on immunoSEQ multiplex PCR, and the TCRdb table lists in-frame clones only, not all of them. The table shows around 76,000 clones, with approximately 86% occurring only once. Sequences were derived from CD4+ or CD8+ T cells sorted from blood, sampled in a trial of the OX40 agonist ivuxolimab. This chain joins TRBV28 and TRBJ2-2, with D perhaps TRBD1 or TRBD2 (5 bases each). The TCR comes from an adult with an advanced solid tumor such as melanoma, head and neck, liver or kidney cancer. CDR3 in DNA: TGTGCCACCCGGGGCGGCAACACCGGGGAGCTGTTTTTT. Protein: CATRGGNTGELFF.